One sample yielded the 27 T cell receptor beta chains listed below, sequenced in a study of Ad26.COV2.S vaccination and SARS-CoV-2 variants. Measured with immunoSEQ multiplex PCR; TCRdb has only the in-frame clones, and not every one. The data show fewer than 400,000 clones, roughly 90% seen once. Treatment in this sample: around 19 received Ad26.COV2.S at low or high dose, single or two shots; 5 received placebo; per-sample allocation not given. Sampling occurred on day 63 after the first vaccine or placebo injection. The sequencing used peripheral blood, collected in a trial of Ad26.COV2.S vaccine versus placebo. The receptors stem from a person aged 18-60 years who received the Ad26.COV2.S COVID-19 vaccine or a placebo.

The V gene is TRBV7-2, the J gene TRBJ2-3; D not resolved. CDR3 length equals 14 residues. With 6 bases removed from V and 1 base from J, the gap between germline ends came to 11 bases. Germline V gene data show CDR1 as SGHTA and CDR2 as FQGNSA. The CDR3 loop is CASRPTGRTDTQYF. DNA of the CDR3: TGTGCCAGCAGGCCGACTGGGCGCACAGATACGCAGTATTTT.

This rearrangement joins TRBV3-1 (or the pseudogene TRBV3-2) to TRBJ2-6; the D is unclear. The CDR3 totals 16 residues. Germline CDR1 and CDR2: LGHDT and YNNKEL (reference sequence). The V end lost 5 bases, the J end lost 6 bases, and 17 bases lay between the germline ends. Here the CDR3 reads CASSERGVATANVLTF. CDR3 nucleotides: TGTGCCAGCAGCGAACGAGGTGTAGCAACGGCCAACGTCCTGACTTTC.

The chain combines TRBV27 with TRBJ2-2; D gene ambiguous. Trimming took off 0 bases at V and 3 bases at J, with 8 bases between the two ends. The germline V gene has CDR1 MNHEY and CDR2 SMNVEV (reference sequence). This CDR3 spans 15 amino acids. The CDR3 region is CASSLSDGDTGELFF. In nucleotides, the CDR3 is TGTGCCAGCAGTTTATCGGACGGAGACACCGGGGAGCTGTTTTTT.

This clone was found once. The rearrangement uses TRBV7-3 and TRBJ1-1, with TRBD1 as a possible D gene (5 bases). The CDR3 covers 15 residues. CDR1 and CDR2 (germline): SGHTA, FQGTGA. The V and J ends lost 5 bases and 5 bases respectively, with 18 bases between them. The CDR3 loop reads CASSADLGGKTEAFF. CDR3 DNA sequence: TGTGCCAGCAGCGCCGATCTGGGGGGTAAGACTGAAGCTTTCTTT.

The V call is TRBV28, the J call TRBJ1-3; TRBD1 matches at 7 bases. Trimming removed 5 bases from V and 0 bases from J; junction bases left unmatched: 4. The CDR3 is 15 residues long. Germline-derived CDR1 and CDR2 are MDHEN and SYDVKM. The CDR3 here is CASSPDRVSGNTIYF. The CDR3 nucleotides are TGTGCCAGCAGTCCCGACAGGGTCTCTGGAAACACCATATATTTT.

A single count supports this clone. The chain has TRBV7-2 and TRBJ1-1, with D possibly TRBD1 on 6 matching bases. This CDR3 is built from 19 residues. The V end was cut by 0 bases, the J end by 1 base, with 21 bases between. Germline V gene sequence: CDR1 SGHTA, CDR2 FQGNSA. CDR3 DNA: TGTGCCAGCAGCTTAGCGCAGGGTTCGGGGGGCACGGGGAACACTGAAGCTTTCTTT. Protein product: CASSLAQGSGGTGNTEAFF.

The V and J genes are TRBV18 and TRBJ1-1; TRBD1 is a possible D gene (6 bases). Per germline, CDR1 KGHSH and CDR2 LQKENI. CDR3 size: 15 residues. Trimming stripped 3 bases from V and 5 bases from J, with 16 bases between. DNA for the CDR3: TGTGCCAGCTCACCCCCCTATGGGGGGCAAACTGAAGCTTTCTTT. Amino acid sequence: CASSPPYGGQTEAFF.

The V and J genes are TRBV11-2 and TRBJ2-1; D is ambiguous. From germline, CDR1 is SGHAT and CDR2 FQNNGV. The V end lost 2 bases, the J end lost 0 bases, and 5 bases lay between the germline ends. There are 14 residues in the CDR3. As DNA, the CDR3 is TGTGCCAGCAGCTTAAGTGGCTCCTACAATGAGCAGTTCTTC. It codes for CASSLSGSYNEQFF.

The chain recombines TRBV9 with TRBJ1-1, with 9 bases identical to TRBD1. The V gene end was trimmed by 2 bases and the J gene end by 4 bases; junction bases not matched to a gene: 3. Germline CDR1 SGDLS, CDR2 YYNGEE. CDR3 length equals 14 residues. Here the CDR3 reads CASSVVTGGTEAFF. CDR3 coding DNA: TGTGCCAGCAGCGTGGTGACAGGGGGCACTGAAGCTTTCTTT.

V and J are TRBV9 and TRBJ2-6, with 7 bases aligning to TRBD2. The length of the CDR3 is 17 residues. V lost 0 bases and J lost 2; bases outside the gene matches: 5. Germline V gene lookup returns CDR1 SGDLS and CDR2 YYNGEE. This CDR3 is CASSVALGGTGANVLTF. For the CDR3, the DNA is TGTGCCAGCAGCGTAGCTCTCGGGGGGACTGGGGCCAACGTCCTGACTTTC.

This clone was seen a single time. V usage is TRBV3-1 (or the pseudogene TRBV3-2) and J usage is TRBJ1-3; D is undetermined. CDR3 length equals 14 residues. V lost 8 bases, J lost 0 bases, and 11 bases lay in between. Germline assignment: CDR1 LGHDT and CDR2 YNNKEL (reference sequence). The CDR3 DNA is TGTGCCAGCTCTACTCCGAGCTCTGGAAACACCATATATTTT. Translated: CASSTPSSGNTIYF.

J is TRBJ2-2 and V is TRBV5-1, with 9 positions matching TRBD1. The germline gives CDR1 SGHRS, CDR2 YFSETQ. This CDR3 has 15 residues. Losses at the gene ends were 0 bases for V and 9 bases for J; bases not matched to a gene: 6. The CDR3 reads CASSLVQGARRELFF. CDR3 DNA sequence: TGCGCCAGCAGCTTGGTACAGGGGGCGCGTCGGGAGCTGTTTTTT.

CDR3 sequence (DNA): TGTGCCAGCTCGCGACAGGGGACAGGCTATAATTCACCCCTCCACTTT. Residues: CASSRQGTGYNSPLHF. This chain joins TRBV18 and TRBJ1-6; 8 nucleotides align to TRBD1. Per germline, CDR1 KGHSH and CDR2 LQKENI. This CDR3 comprises 16 residues. Unmatched junction bases numbered 7, after V lost 6 bases and J lost 3 bases.

The chain couples TRBV5-1 to TRBJ1-1, with 7 bases aligning to TRBD1. The germline V gene encodes CDR1 SGHRS and CDR2 YFSETQ. V lost 3 bases and J lost 1; bases outside the gene matches: 9. This CDR3 has 16 amino acids. CDR3 bases: TGCGCCAGCAGCTCGGGGACAGCCAGCCCGAACACTGAAGCTTTCTTT. Its protein product is CASSSGTASPNTEAFF.

The V and J genes are TRBV5-4 and TRBJ2-3; 14 bases agree with TRBD2. The CDR3 consists of 15 residues. Germline CDR1 and CDR2: SGHNT and YYREEE (reference sequence). The junction had 3 bases not matched to a gene; V was cut back by 4 bases and J by 5 bases. CDR3 DNA sequence: TGTGCCAGCAGCGTAGGACTAGCGGGAGGAGATACGCAGTATTTT. Its translation: CASSVGLAGGDTQYF.

Only one count was recorded for this clone. The chain recombines TRBV9 with TRBJ1-2; D is perhaps TRBD1 (6 bases). This CDR3 contains 13 residues. Trimming pared 6 bases from V and 2 bases from J, leaving 11 bases between. Germline loops: CDR1 SGDLS, CDR2 YYNGEE. CDR3: CASTKRGNYGYTF. CDR3 DNA: TGTGCCAGCACTAAAAGGGGGAACTATGGCTACACCTTC.

The rearrangement links TRBV5-4 to TRBJ1-2; the match to TRBD1 covers 8 bases. The CDR3 covers 15 residues. V shed 4 bases and J 4 bases; nucleotides not matched to a gene: 9. The germline V gene encodes CDR1 SGHNT and CDR2 YYREEE (reference sequence). For the CDR3, the DNA is TGTGCCAGCAGCGCGCCCGGGACAGGACTCTATGGCTACACCTTC. This translates into CASSAPGTGLYGYTF. The variable domain in full, with the rest retrieved from reference TRBV5-4 and TRBJ1-2, is ETGVTQSPTHLIKTRGQQVTLRCSSQSGHNTVSWYQQALGQGPQFIFQYYREEENGRGNFPPRFSGLQFPNYSSELNVNALELDDSALYLCASSAPGTGLYGYTFGSGTRLTVV.

This clone was seen just once. The CDR3 here is CASSQEGTSGTYGDTQYF. DNA for the CDR3: TGCGCCAGCAGCCAAGAAGGGACTTCGGGCACCTATGGGGATACGCAGTATTTT. This chain connects TRBV4-3 to TRBJ2-3; possibly TRBD2 for D (6 bases). There are 18 residues in the CDR3. Between the trimmed V and J ends, which lost 0 bases and 6 bases, there was a span of 22 bases. Germline CDR1 reads LGHNA; CDR2 reads YSLEER.

This chain uses TRBV6-5 with TRBJ2-7, with a weak D call TRBD1 (6 bases). The V and J ends lost 6 bases and 2 bases respectively, with 14 bases between them. Germline V lookup: CDR1 MNHEY, CDR2 SVGAGI. The CDR3 is made up of 14 amino acids. This CDR3 is CASSNTGTTYEQYV. CDR3 DNA: TGTGCCAGCAGCAATACCGGGACAACCTACGAGCAGTACGTC.

This chain uses TRBV6-5 with TRBJ2-1, with D tentatively TRBD1 or TRBD2 (5 bases each). CDR1 MNHEY and CDR2 SVGAGI come from the germline V gene. The CDR3 totals 15 residues. Trimming took 1 base from V and 12 from J, leaving 19 bases between them. The CDR3 DNA sequence: TGTGCCAGCAGTTACTGGGGGAGAGAGGAGCCGGTGCAGTTCTTC. Translation: CASSYWGREEPVQFF.

The chain employs TRBV5-6 and TRBJ1-2; D might be TRBD1 (6 bases). CDR1 and CDR2 (germline): SGHDT, YYEEEE. This CDR3 spans 14 amino acids. Trimming took 3 bases from V and 2 from J, leaving 11 bases between them. CDR3 in DNA: TGTGCCAGCAGCTCTTTCGACAGGAACTATGGCTACACCTTC. This codes for CASSSFDRNYGYTF.

This clone was picked up one time. The J gene is TRBJ2-5, the V gene TRBV7-9; TRBD2 agrees at 7 bases. CDR1 is SEHNR and CDR2 is FQNEAQ in the germline V gene (reference sequence). The V and J ends lost 5 bases and 3 bases, in that order; junction bases with no gene match: 12. This CDR3 spans 16 amino acids. CDR3 coding DNA: TGTGCCAGCAGCGAACCTAGCGGACCGATAAAAGAGACCCAGTACTTC. This sequence encodes CASSEPSGPIKETQYF.

This rearrangement joins TRBV6-5 to TRBJ2-7; 7 bases are shared with TRBD1. CDR3 length: 14 amino acids. V lost 5 bases, J lost 6 bases, and 10 bases stayed unmatched. Germline assignment: CDR1 MNHEY and CDR2 SVGAGI. The CDR3: CASSPVRGLSEQYF. CDR3 DNA: TGTGCCAGCAGTCCGGTGAGGGGGCTTAGCGAGCAGTACTTC.

The count of this clone is one. Other nucleotide sequences from this sample produce the same CDR3. The V call is TRBV19, the J call TRBJ1-2, with D tentatively TRBD1 (5 bases). V lost 8 bases and J lost 4, with 11 bases in between. The CDR3 sequence is 12 residues long. Looked up from germline, CDR1 is LNHDA and CDR2 is SQIVND (reference sequence). In DNA form, the CDR3 reads TGTGCCAGTGGGGCAGGCCTCTATGGCTACACCTTC. Translated, it gives CASGAGLYGYTF.

The chain recombines TRBV7-9 with TRBJ1-5; TRBD1 agrees at 8 bases. The CDR3 consists of 14 residues. The V and J ends lost 5 bases and 4 bases, in that order; junction bases with no gene match: 4. Germline V gene data show CDR1 as SEHNR and CDR2 as FQNEAQ (reference sequence). CDR3 nucleotide sequence: TGTGCCAGCAGCATACAGGGGGTAAATCAGCCCCAGCATTTT. Its translation is CASSIQGVNQPQHF.

The chain has TRBV6-2 or TRBV6-3 and TRBJ2-3; the match to TRBD2 covers 9 bases. The CDR3 length is 17 residues. V lost 6 bases, J lost 1 base, and 11 bases stayed unmatched. The germline V gene encodes CDR1 MNHEY and CDR2 SVGEGT. CDR3 in amino acids: CASSPLAGLLGTDTQYF. CDR3 DNA: TGTGCCAGCAGCCCGCTAGCGGGGCTACTGGGCACAGATACGCAGTATTTT.

V is TRBV2 and J is TRBJ2-7, with D perhaps TRBD1 (5 bases). This CDR3 region has 12 residues. Germline V gene data show CDR1 as SNHLY and CDR2 as FYNNEI. Deletions cut 6 bases from V and 7 bases from J, with 13 bases between. The CDR3 sequence is CASRADQGEQYF. CDR3 sequence (DNA): TGTGCCAGCAGAGCAGACCAGGGTGAGCAGTACTTC.